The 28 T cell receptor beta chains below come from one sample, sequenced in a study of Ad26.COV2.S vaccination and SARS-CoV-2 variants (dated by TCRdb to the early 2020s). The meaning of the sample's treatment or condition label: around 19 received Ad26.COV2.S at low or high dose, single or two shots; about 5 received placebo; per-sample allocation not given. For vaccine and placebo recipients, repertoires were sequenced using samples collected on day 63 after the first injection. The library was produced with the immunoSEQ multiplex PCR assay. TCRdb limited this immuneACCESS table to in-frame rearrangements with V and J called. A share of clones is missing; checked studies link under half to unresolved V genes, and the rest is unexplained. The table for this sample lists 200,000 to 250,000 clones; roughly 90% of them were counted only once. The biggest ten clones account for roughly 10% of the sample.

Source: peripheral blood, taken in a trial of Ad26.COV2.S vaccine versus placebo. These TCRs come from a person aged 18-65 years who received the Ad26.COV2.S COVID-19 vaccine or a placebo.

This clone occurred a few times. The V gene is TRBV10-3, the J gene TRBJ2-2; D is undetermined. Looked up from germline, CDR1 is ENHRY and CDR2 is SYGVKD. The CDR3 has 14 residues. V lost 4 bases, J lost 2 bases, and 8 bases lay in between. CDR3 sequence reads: CAISAAGNTGELFF. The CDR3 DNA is TGTGCCATCAGTGCGGCCGGAAACACCGGGGAGCTGTTTTTT.

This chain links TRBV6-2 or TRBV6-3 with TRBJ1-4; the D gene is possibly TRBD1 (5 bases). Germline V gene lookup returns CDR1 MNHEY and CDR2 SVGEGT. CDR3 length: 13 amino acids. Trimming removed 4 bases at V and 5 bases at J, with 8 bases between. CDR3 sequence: CASSSTENEKLFF. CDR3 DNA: TGTGCCAGCAGTTCGACAGAAAATGAAAAACTGTTTTTT.

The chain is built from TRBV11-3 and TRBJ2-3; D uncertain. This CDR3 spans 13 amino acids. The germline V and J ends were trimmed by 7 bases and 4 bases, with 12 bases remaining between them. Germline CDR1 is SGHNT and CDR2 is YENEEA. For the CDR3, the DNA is TGTGCCAGCAACAACCCCCCGGCAGATACGCAGTATTTT. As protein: CASNNPPADTQYF.

CDR3 sequence (DNA): TGCGCCAGCAGGGCCGAACTAGCGGGGACCTACGAGCAGTACTTC. Translating gives CASRAELAGTYEQYF. The rearrangement links TRBV5-1 to TRBJ2-7, with 10 bases fitting TRBD2. There are 15 residues in the CDR3. Germline V gene lookup returns CDR1 SGHRS and CDR2 YFSETQ. V lost 5 bases and J lost 2; bases outside the gene matches: 7.

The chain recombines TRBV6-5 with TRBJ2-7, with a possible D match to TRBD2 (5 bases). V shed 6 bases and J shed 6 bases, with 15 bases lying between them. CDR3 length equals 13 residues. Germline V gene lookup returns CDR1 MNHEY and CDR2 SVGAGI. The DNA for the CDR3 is TGTGCCAGCAGACCAGACGGGGATCCCGAGCAGTACTTC. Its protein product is CASRPDGDPEQYF.

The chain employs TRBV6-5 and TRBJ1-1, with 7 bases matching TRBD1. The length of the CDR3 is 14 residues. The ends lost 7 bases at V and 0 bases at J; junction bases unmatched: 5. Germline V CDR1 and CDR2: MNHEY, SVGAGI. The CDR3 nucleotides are TGTGCCAGCATTAAAGACAGGGTGAACACTGAAGCTTTCTTT. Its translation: CASIKDRVNTEAFF.

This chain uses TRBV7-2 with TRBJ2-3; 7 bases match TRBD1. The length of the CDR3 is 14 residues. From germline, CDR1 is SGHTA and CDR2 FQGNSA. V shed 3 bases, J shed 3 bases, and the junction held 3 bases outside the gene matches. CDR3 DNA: TGTGCCAGCAGCTTGACAGGGTTGACAGATACGCAGTATTTT. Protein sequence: CASSLTGLTDTQYF.

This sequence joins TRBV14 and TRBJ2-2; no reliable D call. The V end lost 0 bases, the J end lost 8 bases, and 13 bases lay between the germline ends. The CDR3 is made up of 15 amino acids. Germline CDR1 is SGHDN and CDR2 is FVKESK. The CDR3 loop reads CASSQDNRDEGELFF. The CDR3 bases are TGTGCCAGCAGCCAAGATAACAGAGATGAGGGGGAGCTGTTTTTT.

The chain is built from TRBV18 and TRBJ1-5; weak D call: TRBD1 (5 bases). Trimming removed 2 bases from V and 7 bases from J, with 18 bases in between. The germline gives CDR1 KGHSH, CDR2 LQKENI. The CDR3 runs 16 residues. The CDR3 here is CASSPVPGSGPQPQHF. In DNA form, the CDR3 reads TGTGCCAGCTCACCAGTCCCGGGTTCGGGGCCCCAGCCCCAGCATTTT. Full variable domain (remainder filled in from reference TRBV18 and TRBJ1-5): NAGVMQNPRHLVRRRGQEARLRCSPMKGHSHVYWYRQLPEEGLKFMVYLQKENIIDESGMPKERFSAEFPKEGPSILRIQQVVRGDSAAYFCASSPVPGSGPQPQHFGDGTRLSIL.

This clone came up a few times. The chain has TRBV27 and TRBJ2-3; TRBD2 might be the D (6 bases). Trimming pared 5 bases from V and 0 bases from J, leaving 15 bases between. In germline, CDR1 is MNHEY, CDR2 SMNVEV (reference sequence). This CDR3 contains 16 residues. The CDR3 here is CASSRQGSGSTDTQYF. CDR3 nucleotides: TGTGCCAGCAGTCGGCAGGGAAGCGGGAGCACAGATACGCAGTATTTT.

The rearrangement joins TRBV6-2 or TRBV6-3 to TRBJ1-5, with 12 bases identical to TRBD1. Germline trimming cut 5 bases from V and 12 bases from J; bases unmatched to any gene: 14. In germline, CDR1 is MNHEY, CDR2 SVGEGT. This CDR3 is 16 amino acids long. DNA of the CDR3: TGTGCCAGCAGTCAGGGACAGGGGGCGTCCCGGGCGGGCCAGCATTTT. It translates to CASSQGQGASRAGQHF.

Here the CDR3 reads CASSRPAMGGPDTQYF. The CDR3 DNA is TGTGCCAGCAGCCGACCCGCCATGGGGGGCCCAGATACGCAGTATTTT. The chain links TRBV5-4 to TRBJ2-3; the D gene could be TRBD1 or TRBD2 (6 bases each). The CDR3 runs 16 residues. The germline CDR1 and CDR2 sequences are SGHNT and YYREEE (reference sequence). Trimming shortened V by 4 bases and J by 4 bases, and 19 bases separated the two germline ends.

The CDR3 is CASSLHGGIQETQYF. Written as DNA, the CDR3 is TGTGCCAGCAGCTTACACGGGGGGATTCAAGAGACCCAGTACTTC. This chain connects TRBV11-3 to TRBJ2-5; 7 nucleotides align to TRBD2. The V and J ends lost 2 bases and 2 bases, in that order; junction bases with no gene match: 5. Germline values: CDR1 SGHNT, CDR2 YENEEA. CDR3 length: 15 amino acids.

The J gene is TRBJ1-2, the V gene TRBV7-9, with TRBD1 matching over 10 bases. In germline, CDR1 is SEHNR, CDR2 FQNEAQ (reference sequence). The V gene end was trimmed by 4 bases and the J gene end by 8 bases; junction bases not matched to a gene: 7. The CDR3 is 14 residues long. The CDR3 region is CASSSRQGARGYTF. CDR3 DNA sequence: TGTGCCAGCAGCTCCAGACAGGGGGCCCGCGGCTACACCTTC.

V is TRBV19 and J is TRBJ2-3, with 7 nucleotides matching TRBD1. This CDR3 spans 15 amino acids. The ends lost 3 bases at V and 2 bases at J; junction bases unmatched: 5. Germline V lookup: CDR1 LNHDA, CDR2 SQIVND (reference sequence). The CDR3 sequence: CASSMDQGDTDTQYF. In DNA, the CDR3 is TGTGCCAGTAGTATGGATCAGGGGGACACAGATACGCAGTATTTT. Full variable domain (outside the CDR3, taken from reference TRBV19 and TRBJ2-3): DGGITQSPKYLFRKEGQNVTLSCEQNLNHDAMYWYRQDPGQGLRLIYYSQIVNDFQKGDIAEGYSVSREKKESFPLTVTSAQKNPTAFYLCASSMDQGDTDTQYFGPGTRLTVL.

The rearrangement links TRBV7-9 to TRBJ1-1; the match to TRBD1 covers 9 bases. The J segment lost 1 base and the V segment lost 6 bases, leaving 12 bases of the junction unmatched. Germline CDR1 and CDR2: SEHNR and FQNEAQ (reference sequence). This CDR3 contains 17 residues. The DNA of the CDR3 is TGTGCCAGCAGACCTCCCGGACAGGGGCGGCAGAACACTGAAGCTTTCTTT. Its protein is CASRPPGQGRQNTEAFF.

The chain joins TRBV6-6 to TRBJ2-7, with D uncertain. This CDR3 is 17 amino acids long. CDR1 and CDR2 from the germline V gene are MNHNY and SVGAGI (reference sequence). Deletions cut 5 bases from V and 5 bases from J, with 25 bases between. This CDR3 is CASSPALDVYFSNEQYF. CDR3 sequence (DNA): TGTGCCAGCAGTCCCGCTCTGGACGTCTATTTTAGCAACGAGCAGTACTTC.

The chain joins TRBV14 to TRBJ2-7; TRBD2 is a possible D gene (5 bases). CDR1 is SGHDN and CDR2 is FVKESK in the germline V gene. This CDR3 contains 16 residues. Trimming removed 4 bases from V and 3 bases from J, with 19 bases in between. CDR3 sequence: CASSPEDRGRNYEQYF. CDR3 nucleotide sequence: TGTGCCAGCAGCCCCGAGGACCGAGGGCGAAACTACGAGCAGTACTTC.

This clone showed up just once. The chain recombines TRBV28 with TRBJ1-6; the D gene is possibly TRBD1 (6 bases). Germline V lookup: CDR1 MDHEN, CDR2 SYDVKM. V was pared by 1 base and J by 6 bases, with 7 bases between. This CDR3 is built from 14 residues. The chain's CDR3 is CASSLLGANSPLHF. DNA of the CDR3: TGTGCCAGCAGTTTATTGGGGGCTAATTCACCCCTCCACTTT.

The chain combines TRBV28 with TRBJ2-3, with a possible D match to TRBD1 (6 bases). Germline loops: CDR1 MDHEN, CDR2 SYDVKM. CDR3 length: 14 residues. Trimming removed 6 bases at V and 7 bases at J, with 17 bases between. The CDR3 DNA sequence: TGTGCCAGCAGCCGGACAGCGTTCGCCTATACGCAGTATTTT. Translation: CASSRTAFAYTQYF.

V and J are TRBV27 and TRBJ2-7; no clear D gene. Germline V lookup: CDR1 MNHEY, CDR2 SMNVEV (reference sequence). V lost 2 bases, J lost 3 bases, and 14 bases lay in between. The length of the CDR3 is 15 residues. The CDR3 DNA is TGTGCCAGCAGTTTAAAGGCCGCCCCCTTCTACGAGCAGTACTTC. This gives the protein CASSLKAAPFYEQYF.

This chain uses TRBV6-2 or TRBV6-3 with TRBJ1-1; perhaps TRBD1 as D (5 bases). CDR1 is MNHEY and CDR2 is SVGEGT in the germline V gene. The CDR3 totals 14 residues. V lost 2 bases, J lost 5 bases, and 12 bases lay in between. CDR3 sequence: CASSYDRRGTEAFF. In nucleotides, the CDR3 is TGTGCCAGCAGTTACGACCGCCGGGGGACTGAAGCTTTCTTT.

CDR3 amino acids: CAWRLLAGNTF. CDR3 in DNA: TGTGCCTGGAGATTACTGGCGGGTAACACCTTC. V usage is TRBV30 and J usage is TRBJ1-2; unclear D gene. The CDR3 runs 11 residues. In germline, CDR1 is GTSNPN, CDR2 SVGIG (reference sequence). V gave up 3 bases and J gave up 12 bases, with 14 bases separating them.

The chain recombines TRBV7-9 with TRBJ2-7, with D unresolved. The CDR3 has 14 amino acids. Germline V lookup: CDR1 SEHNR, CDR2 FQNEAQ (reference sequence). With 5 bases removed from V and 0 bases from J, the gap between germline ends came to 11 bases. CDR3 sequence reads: CASSPDVYSYEQYF. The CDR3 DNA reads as TGTGCCAGCAGCCCGGACGTCTACTCCTACGAGCAGTACTTC.

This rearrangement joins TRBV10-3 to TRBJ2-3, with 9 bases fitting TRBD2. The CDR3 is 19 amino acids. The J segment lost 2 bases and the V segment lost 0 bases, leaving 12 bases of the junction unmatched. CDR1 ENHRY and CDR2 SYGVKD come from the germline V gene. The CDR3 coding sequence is TGTGCCATCAGTGAGTCCCCAGAGGCTAGCGGGGAATACACAGATACGCAGTATTTT. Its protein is CAISESPEASGEYTDTQYF.

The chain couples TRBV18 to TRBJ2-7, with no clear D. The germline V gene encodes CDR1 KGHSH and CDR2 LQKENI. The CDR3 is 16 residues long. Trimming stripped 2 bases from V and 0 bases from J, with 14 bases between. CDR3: CASSPTTALVSYEQYF. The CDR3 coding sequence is TGTGCCAGCTCACCAACCACAGCCCTGGTCTCCTACGAGCAGTACTTC.

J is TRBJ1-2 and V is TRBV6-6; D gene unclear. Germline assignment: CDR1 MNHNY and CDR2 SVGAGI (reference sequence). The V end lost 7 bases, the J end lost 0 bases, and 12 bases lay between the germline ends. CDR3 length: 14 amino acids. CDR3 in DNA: TGTGCCAGCAACTACGAGGGAACTAACTATGGCTACACCTTC. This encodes CASNYEGTNYGYTF.

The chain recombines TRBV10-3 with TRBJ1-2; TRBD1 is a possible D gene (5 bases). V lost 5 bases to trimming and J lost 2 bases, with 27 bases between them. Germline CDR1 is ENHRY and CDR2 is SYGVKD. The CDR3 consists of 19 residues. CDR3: CAISLHGGRAHKGNYGYTF. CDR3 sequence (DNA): TGTGCCATCAGTCTCCACGGGGGAAGGGCCCACAAGGGGAACTATGGCTACACCTTC.